The clone carrying this T cell receptor (beta chain) was recorded only once. What it binds is not known. Its ends do not fully match the called genes, so a read error is possible. The use of genomic DNA as template underpinned the TCR beta VDJ and CDR3 profiling. Each CDR3 protein gets one entry after TCRdb re-called the reads with MiXCR. The sample shows 400,000 to 500,000 distinct CDR3 sequences, around 72% of them seen only once. This specimen belongs to a study of CD8+CD57+ T cells in acquired aplastic anemia. Study-wide context: Sorted CD4+ and CD8+ cells gave an average of approximately 3 ug of DNA. Findings and caveats of the study: No significant difference in CD8+ Simpson's diversity was found between patients and controls.

The CDR3 extends over 12 amino acids. Germline V lookup: CDR1 SGHTA, CDR2 FQGNSA. The receptor was isolated from a human donor in good health, serving as a control. The sequenced sample consisted of sorted CD4+, CD8+, or CD8+CD57+ T cells (not recorded which) from PBMCs. The V gene is TRBV7-2, the J gene TRBJ2-7; D call uncertain. CDR3 sequence (DNA): TGTGCCAGCAGCTTGGGCCGATACGTGCAGTACTTC. Its translation is CASSLGRYVQYF.